These T cell receptor beta chains were read from a single sample in a study of radiotherapy plus CTLA-4 blockade in lung cancer. Sequencing was performed with immunoSEQ multiplex PCR; in TCRdb, only in-frame clones are kept and a portion is missing. The repertoire holds 30,000 to 40,000 clones, with 75% to 90% as singletons. The sample here was peripheral blood, taken from a patient treated with radiotherapy plus ipilimumab. The receptor set was obtained from a human donor with non-small cell lung cancer who had stable disease on radiotherapy plus ipilimumab. The CDR3 runs from the conserved cysteine through the conserved F or W. Each record gives: D gene, J gene, clone size, CDR3 length, V gene, CDR3 protein, CDR3 DNA. The D gene is left open where the match is weak. Clone size is given for some rows only: seen once, a few or many times, or a class if the clone is expanded.

D: -
J: TRBJ2-3
size: -
length: 14
V: TRBV7-6
CDR3: CASSSRQSTDTQYF
DNA: TGTGCCAGCAGCTCCCGACAGAGCACAGATACGCAGTATTTT

D: TRBD1
J: TRBJ2-4
size: few
length: 12
V: TRBV2
CDR3: CASGTGISIQYF
DNA: TGTGCCTCCGGGACAGGGATTAGCATTCAGTACTTC

D: TRBD2
J: TRBJ2-1
size: -
length: 19
V: TRBV9
CDR3: CASSPQGLAASRRDDEQFF
DNA: TGTGCCAGCAGCCCCCAAGGACTAGCGGCGAGTAGACGAGACGATGAGCAGTTCTTC

D: -
J: TRBJ2-1
size: -
length: 14
V: TRBV2
CDR3: CATTGGGASNEQFF
DNA: TGTGCCACAACAGGGGGGGGCGCTTCCAATGAGCAGTTCTTC

D: -
J: TRBJ2-7
size: -
length: 13
V: TRBV11-3
CDR3: CASSLLPSYEQYF
DNA: TGTGCCAGCAGCTTACTACCCTCCTACGAGCAGTACTTC

D: TRBD2
J: TRBJ2-1
size: -
length: 17
V: TRBV4-1
CDR3: CASSDGGGLSIYNEQFF
DNA: TGCGCCAGCAGCGATGGGGGGGGACTATCAATCTACAATGAGCAGTTCTTC

D: TRBD1
J: TRBJ2-7
size: -
length: 15
V: TRBV5-4
CDR3: CASSLAGQGAYEQYF
DNA: TGTGCCAGCAGCTTGGCCGGACAGGGGGCCTACGAGCAGTACTTC

D: TRBD1
J: TRBJ2-7
size: -
length: 14
V: TRBV6-5
CDR3: CASSPDRGPYEQYF
DNA: TGTGCCAGCAGTCCCGACAGGGGGCCCTACGAGCAGTACTTC

D: -
J: TRBJ2-1
size: -
length: 14
V: TRBV7-2
CDR3: CASSFRSSYNEQFF
DNA: TGTGCCAGCAGCTTTCGGTCCTCCTACAATGAGCAGTTCTTC

D: TRBD2
J: TRBJ2-2
size: -
length: 15
V: TRBV11-3
CDR3: CASSLSLGGAGELFF
DNA: TGTGCCAGCAGCTTAAGCCTTGGGGGGGCCGGGGAGCTGTTTTTT

D: TRBD2
J: TRBJ2-7
size: -
length: 16
V: TRBV19
CDR3: CASSKRPGLAGAEQYF
DNA: TGTGCCAGTAGTAAACGCCCGGGACTAGCGGGAGCCGAGCAGTACTTC

D: -
J: TRBJ1-4
size: -
length: 15
V: TRBV9
CDR3: CASSPSGSTNEKLFF
DNA: TGTGCCAGCAGCCCCTCCGGGTCAACTAATGAAAAACTGTTTTTT

D: TRBD2
J: TRBJ2-7
size: -
length: 15
V: TRBV7-3
CDR3: CASSQGLGGSYEQYF
DNA: TGTGCCAGCAGCCAAGGACTGGGCGGGAGCTACGAGCAGTACTTC

D: TRBD2
J: TRBJ2-3
size: few
length: 13
V: TRBV11-2
CDR3: CASTPGGSDTQYF
DNA: TGTGCCAGCACCCCCGGGGGGTCAGATACGCAGTATTTT

D: -
J: TRBJ2-1
size: once
length: 15
V: TRBV7-3
CDR3: CASSLTTLGYNEQFF
DNA: TGTGCCAGCAGCTTAACGACATTGGGCTACAATGAGCAGTTCTTC

D: -
J: TRBJ2-1
size: -
length: 15
V: TRBV7-9
CDR3: CASSLELQRYNEQFF
DNA: TGTGCCAGCAGCCTCGAACTGCAGCGTTACAATGAGCAGTTCTTC

D: -
J: TRBJ1-2
size: -
length: 14
V: TRBV2
CDR3: CASSYRVENYGYTF
DNA: TGTGCCAGCAGTTACAGGGTCGAGAACTATGGCTACACCTTC

D: TRBD1
J: TRBJ2-7
size: once
length: 14
V: TRBV6-5
CDR3: CASSLGQQSYEQYF
DNA: TGTGCCAGCAGTCTGGGACAGCAGTCCTACGAGCAGTACTTC

D: TRBD2
J: TRBJ2-1
size: -
length: 13
V: TRBV7-3
CDR3: CASSSGPGRVQFF
DNA: TGTGCCAGCAGCTCAGGGCCTGGGAGGGTGCAGTTCTTC

D: -
J: TRBJ2-1
size: -
length: 15
V: TRBV21-1
CDR3: CASFLAGVEGNEQFF
DNA: TGTGCCAGCTTTTTAGCGGGAGTGGAGGGGAATGAGCAGTTCTTC

D: TRBD2
J: TRBJ2-7
size: few
length: 16
V: TRBV2
CDR3: CASSAQREGPVNEQYF
DNA: TGTGCCAGCAGTGCCCAGCGGGAGGGCCCCGTGAACGAGCAGTACTTC

D: -
J: TRBJ2-1
size: -
length: 12
V: TRBV7-2
CDR3: CASSLLRGRQFF
DNA: TGTGCCAGCAGCTTGCTCAGGGGTAGGCAGTTCTTC

D: -
J: TRBJ1-2
size: -
length: 13
V: TRBV28
CDR3: CASSPGGGDGYTF
DNA: TGTGCCAGCAGCCCAGGTGGAGGGGACGGCTACACCTTC

D: TRBD2
J: TRBJ2-3
size: -
length: 17
V: TRBV4-1
CDR3: CASSRYRLAATTDTQYF
DNA: TGCGCCAGCAGCCGGTACCGACTAGCGGCGACCACAGATACGCAGTATTTT

D: -
J: TRBJ2-2
size: -
length: 18
V: TRBV5-1
CDR3: CASSQPVGLALNTGELFF
DNA: TGCGCCAGCAGCCAGCCGGTGGGGCTAGCGTTGAACACCGGGGAGCTGTTTTTT

D: -
J: TRBJ2-7
size: -
length: 12
V: TRBV27
CDR3: CASSFRGDEQYF
DNA: TGTGCCAGCAGTTTTAGGGGCGACGAGCAGTACTTC

D: TRBD1
J: TRBJ1-2
size: -
length: 13
V: TRBV2
CDR3: CASSARQGDGYTF
DNA: TGTGCCAGCAGTGCAAGACAGGGCGATGGCTACACCTTC

D: -
J: TRBJ1-4
size: once
length: 13
V: TRBV2
CDR3: CASNPATNEKLFF
DNA: TGTGCCAGCAATCCGGCAACTAATGAAAAACTGTTTTTT

D: -
J: TRBJ2-2
size: once
length: 16
V: TRBV23-1
CDR3: CASSQTGRKPPGELFF
DNA: TGCGCCAGCAGTCAAACCGGGAGAAAACCCCCCGGGGAGCTGTTTTTT

D: TRBD2
J: TRBJ2-1
size: -
length: 14
V: TRBV29-1
CDR3: CSVDAGGSYNEQFF
DNA: TGCAGCGTTGACGCGGGGGGTTCCTACAATGAGCAGTTCTTC

D: -
J: TRBJ2-1
size: -
length: 16
V: TRBV5-1
CDR3: CASSFGSSISYNEQFF
DNA: TGCGCCAGCAGCTTTGGCTCCTCCATCTCCTACAATGAGCAGTTCTTC

D: -
J: TRBJ2-1
size: -
length: 16
V: TRBV9
CDR3: CASSVLTGSSYNEQFF
DNA: TGTGCCAGCAGCGTCCTAACAGGGAGCTCCTACAATGAGCAGTTCTTC

D: TRBD1
J: TRBJ1-5
size: -
length: 18
V: TRBV11-3
CDR3: CASSPEGQKRWGMVPQHF
DNA: TGTGCCAGCAGCCCGGAGGGACAGAAAAGATGGGGTATGGTGCCCCAGCATTTT

D: TRBD2
J: TRBJ2-1
size: -
length: 15
V: TRBV7-3
CDR3: CASSLSLAGINEQFF
DNA: TGTGCCAGCAGCTTAAGCCTAGCGGGAATTAATGAGCAGTTCTTC

D: TRBD2
J: TRBJ2-5
size: -
length: 17
V: TRBV14
CDR3: CASSLGLAGRWGETQYF
DNA: TGTGCCAGCAGCCTCGGACTAGCGGGTCGGTGGGGGGAGACCCAGTACTTC

D: TRBD1
J: TRBJ1-4
size: -
length: 15
V: TRBV23-1
CDR3: CASSPGTGPNEKLFF
DNA: TGCGCCAGCAGTCCTGGGACAGGGCCTAATGAAAAACTGTTTTTT

D: -
J: TRBJ2-1
size: -
length: 15
V: TRBV5-1
CDR3: CASSLAAGVHNEQFF
DNA: TGCGCCAGCAGCTTGGCGGCAGGGGTACACAATGAGCAGTTCTTC

D: -
J: TRBJ1-1
size: -
length: 13
V: TRBV6-5
CDR3: CAIRTVFGTEAFF
DNA: TGTGCCATCCGGACAGTTTTTGGGACTGAAGCTTTCTTT

D: TRBD1
J: TRBJ2-5
size: -
length: 16
V: TRBV2
CDR3: CASSGPRQGVGETQYF
DNA: TGTGCCAGCAGTGGTCCCCGACAGGGCGTGGGAGAGACCCAGTACTTC

D: TRBD1
J: TRBJ1-1
size: -
length: 15
V: TRBV5-1
CDR3: CASSSGQGGGYEAFF
DNA: TGCGCCAGCAGCTCAGGACAGGGAGGAGGCTATGAAGCTTTCTTT

D: TRBD2
J: TRBJ2-1
size: -
length: 19
V: TRBV7-2
CDR3: CASSLGGRASGRARNEQFF
DNA: TGTGCCAGCAGCTTGGGCGGTAGGGCTAGCGGGAGGGCCCGCAATGAGCAGTTCTTC

D: TRBD1
J: TRBJ1-4
size: -
length: 15
V: TRBV19
CDR3: CASAVLDRGGEKLFF
DNA: TGTGCCAGTGCGGTGCTGGACAGGGGAGGCGAAAAACTGTTTTTT

D: TRBD2
J: TRBJ2-7
size: once
length: 14
V: TRBV7-9
CDR3: CASSSGGPGGEQYF
DNA: TGTGCCAGCAGCTCGGGGGGTCCGGGGGGCGAGCAGTACTTC

D: -
J: TRBJ1-2
size: once
length: 14
V: TRBV19
CDR3: CASSTQGNNYGYTF
DNA: TGTGCCAGTAGTACACAGGGAAATAACTATGGCTACACCTTC

D: -
J: TRBJ2-2
size: few
length: 15
V: TRBV19
CDR3: CASSWEGANTGELFF
DNA: TGTGCCAGTAGCTGGGAGGGGGCGAACACCGGGGAGCTGTTTTTT

D: -
J: TRBJ2-3
size: -
length: 14
V: TRBV7-6
CDR3: CASSFGTPTDTQYF
DNA: TGTGCCAGCAGCTTCGGGACACCCACAGATACGCAGTATTTT

D: TRBD1
J: TRBJ2-5
size: -
length: 14
V: TRBV6-1
CDR3: CASSFGTGKETQYF
DNA: TGTGCCAGCAGCTTTGGGACAGGGAAAGAGACCCAGTACTTC

D: -
J: TRBJ2-6
size: -
length: 14
V: TRBV28
CDR3: CATLPVTGANVLTF
DNA: TGTGCCACCCTCCCCGTTACTGGGGCCAACGTCCTGACTTTC